This T cell receptor beta chain was identified during a study of regulatory T cells in long-lasting Graves disease. CDR3 length equals 11 residues. Trimming stripped 6 bases from V and 10 bases from J, with 10 bases between. The germline gives CDR1 MDHEN, CDR2 SYDVKM. Specified time point: persistent/refractory GD, antithyroid drugs over 5 years with positive TRAb. Isolated PBMC RNA provided the starting material for the TCR library. Libraries of TCR beta came from iRepertoire HTBI primers plus Arm-PCR of CDR3 regions. One entry per CDR3 protein, called by TCRdb with MiXCR from the multiplex PCR reads. The profile shows 700,000 or so distinct CDR3 sequences, around 30% of them singletons.

This receptor was taken from a female donor with Graves disease. Material: peripheral blood mononuclear cells (PBMCs), obtained when the disease was refractory, from a patient treated with antithyroid drugs. The V gene is TRBV28, the J gene TRBJ2-1; D unresolved. The CDR3 loop reads CASSTLLEQFF. CDR3 nucleotides: TGTGCCAGCAGCACTTTGTTGGAGCAGTTCTTC.